These 5 T cell receptor beta chains were all obtained from the same sample, sequenced in a study of T cell repertoires in cytomegalovirus infection. Their cognate antigens are unknown. Using its own MiXCR run on the reads, TCRdb lists one record per CDR3 protein. The sample has about 480,000 distinct CDR3 sequences; about 33% are singletons. The specimen comprised cultured PBMCs, sampled from culture after CMV antigen stimulation. These receptors all stem from a human donor in good health (CMV status not recorded). Some clones in this sample may be carry-over from other donors' samples.

At least ten counts were recorded for this clonotype. This chain connects TRBV6-2 or TRBV6-3 to TRBJ2-1; D might be TRBD1 or TRBD2, each matching 6 bases. The CDR3 has 16 amino acids. V was shortened by 0 bases and J by 8 bases, with 17 bases between the two germline ends. The germline CDR1 and CDR2 sequences are MNHEY and SVGEGT. The CDR3 bases are TGTGCCAGCAGTTACTCGATGGGGGGCGGGATCGATGAGCAGTTCTTC. Protein sequence: CASSYSMGGGIDEQFF.

As concerns this clonotype: Germline is not matched at one junction end, which may reflect a read error. The rearrangement links TRBV24-1 to TRBJ2-3; 11 bases fit TRBD2. The germline CDR1 and CDR2 sequences are KGHDR and SFDVKD. The CDR3 contains 17 residues. In DNA, the CDR3 is TGTGCCACCGGTGATTTGATGCCTAGCGGGAGGACAGATACGCAGTATTTT. It is translated as CATGDLMPSGRTDTQYF.

The CDR3 DNA reads as TGTGCCAGTAGACTGCAGACGAGCTCCTACGAGCAGTACTTC. It translates to CASRLQTSSYEQYF. The chain recombines TRBV19 with TRBJ2-7, with D unresolved. Germline V gene data show CDR1 as LNHDA and CDR2 as SQIVND (reference sequence). The CDR3 spans 14 residues. The V end lost 6 bases, the J end lost 0 bases, and 12 bases lay between the germline ends.

The J gene is TRBJ2-3, the V gene TRBV29-1; D gene ambiguous. V dropped 6 bases and J dropped 4 bases, with 11 bases sitting between them. Germline CDR1 is SQVTM and CDR2 is ANQGSEA. This CDR3 is 12 amino acids long. The CDR3 DNA sequence: TGCAGCGTGGCGGAGCGTCCAGATACGCAGTATTTT. The encoded protein is CSVAERPDTQYF.

DNA of the CDR3: TGTGCCATCAGTGTCGGCACGGGCACAGATACGCAGTATTTT. This encodes CAISVGTGTDTQYF. The chain employs TRBV10-3 and TRBJ2-3; no reliable D call. CDR1 and CDR2 from the germline V gene are ENHRY and SYGVKD. Between the trimmed V and J ends, which lost 4 bases and 1 base, there was a span of 9 bases. This CDR3 contains 14 residues.